The subject of this entry is one T cell receptor (beta chain). The antigen remains unidentified. This may stem from a read error, because a much larger clone lies one nucleotide away. Primers used in a second PCR of about 6 to 11 cycles were a sample-barcoded 5' primer and a J-beta primer mix. TCRdb analysed the 5' RACE reads with MiXCR anew, one entry per CDR3 protein. Of about 930,000 distinct CDR3 sequences listed, 25% to 30% were seen once; the top ten hold roughly 10%. The CDR3 length is 17 residues. Germline V gives CDR1 LNHNV, CDR2 YYDKDF (reference sequence). These data belong to a study of blood T cells in healthy people across ages. Study conclusions and caveats: Unsorted PBMCs prevented conclusive naive versus antigen-experienced comparison.

In addition, the sample was reused for a study of T cells of mothers and their children. As that report states: The second PCR's M1S primer added sample barcodes and 2-4 random nucleotides.

The TCR originated in a woman aged 40 to 50 in good health. J is TRBJ2-1 and V is TRBV15, with TRBD2 matching 8 bases. Source material: blood. In nucleotides, the CDR3 is TGTGTCACCAGCAGAGCTGTTGCTAGCGGGTCATACAATGAGCAGTTCTTC. Encoded protein: CVTSRAVASGSYNEQFF.